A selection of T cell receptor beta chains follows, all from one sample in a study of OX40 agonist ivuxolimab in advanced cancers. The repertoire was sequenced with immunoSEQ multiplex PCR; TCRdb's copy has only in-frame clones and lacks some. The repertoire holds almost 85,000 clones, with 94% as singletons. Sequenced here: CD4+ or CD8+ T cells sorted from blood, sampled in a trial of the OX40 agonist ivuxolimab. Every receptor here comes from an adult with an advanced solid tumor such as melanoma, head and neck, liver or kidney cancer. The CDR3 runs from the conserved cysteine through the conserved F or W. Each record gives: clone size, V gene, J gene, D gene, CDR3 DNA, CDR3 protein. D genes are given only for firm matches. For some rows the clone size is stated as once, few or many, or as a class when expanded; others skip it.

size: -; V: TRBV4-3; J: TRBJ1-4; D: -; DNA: TGCGCCAGCAGCCGGAACAGGGTACGGGGAGAAAAACTGTTTTTT; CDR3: CASSRNRVRGEKLFF
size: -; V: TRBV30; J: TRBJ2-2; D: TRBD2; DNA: TGTGCCTGGAGTGACTATTTTGGCGGGAGGGCTGACGGGGAGCTGTTTTTT; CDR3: CAWSDYFGGRADGELFF
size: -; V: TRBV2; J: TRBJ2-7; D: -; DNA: TGTGCCAGCAGTGGACCCACTCCCGGGACCATCTACGAGCAGTACTTC; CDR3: CASSGPTPGTIYEQYF
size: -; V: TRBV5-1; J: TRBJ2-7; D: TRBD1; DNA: TGCGCCAGCAGCCAAGACAGGGGAAGGTCCTACGAGCAGTACTTC; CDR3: CASSQDRGRSYEQYF
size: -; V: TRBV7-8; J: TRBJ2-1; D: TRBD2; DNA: TGTGCCAGCAGCTCACGACCGGGACTAGATTACAATGAGCAGTTCTTC; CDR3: CASSSRPGLDYNEQFF
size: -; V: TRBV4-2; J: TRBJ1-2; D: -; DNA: TGTGCCAGCAGCCAAGAAACGGGGGGCCACTATGGCTACACCTTC; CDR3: CASSQETGGHYGYTF
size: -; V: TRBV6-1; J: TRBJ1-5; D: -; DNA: TGTGCCAGCAGTGAAGTTAGGGGTACTCAGCCCCAGCATTTT; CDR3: CASSEVRGTQPQHF
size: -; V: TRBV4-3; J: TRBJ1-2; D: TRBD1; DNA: TGCGCCAGCAGCCAAGTTCCCGGACAGGCGAGATTCTATGGCTACACCTTC; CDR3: CASSQVPGQARFYGYTF
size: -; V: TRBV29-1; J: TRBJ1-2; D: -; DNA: TGCAGCGTTGAAGATCGGACAGTCTATGGCTACACCTTC; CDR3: CSVEDRTVYGYTF
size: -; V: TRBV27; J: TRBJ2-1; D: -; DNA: TGTGCCAGCAGGGAGATTCTTAGCTCCTACAATGAGCAGTTCTTC; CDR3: CASREILSSYNEQFF
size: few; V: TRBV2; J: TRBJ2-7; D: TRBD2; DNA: TGTGCCAGCAGCGCAGCGGGAGCTTTCTACGAGCAGTACTTC; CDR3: CASSAAGAFYEQYF
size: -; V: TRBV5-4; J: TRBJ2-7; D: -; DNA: TGTGCCAGCAGCCGCCCGGGGTCCTCCTACGAGCAGTACTTC; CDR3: CASSRPGSSYEQYF
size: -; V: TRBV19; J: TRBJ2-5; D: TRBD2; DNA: TGTGCCAGTAGTATAGACGTAGCGGGAGCGGGGACCCAGTACTTC; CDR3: CASSIDVAGAGTQYF
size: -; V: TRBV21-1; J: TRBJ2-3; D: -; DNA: TGTGCCAGCAGCGCAGCCGGGACAGGCCGCACAGATACGCAGTATTTT; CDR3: CASSAAGTGRTDTQYF
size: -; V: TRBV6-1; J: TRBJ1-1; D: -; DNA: TGTGCCAGCAGTGAAATTATAAACACTGAAGCTTTCTTT; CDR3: CASSEIINTEAFF
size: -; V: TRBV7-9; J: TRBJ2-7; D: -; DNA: TGTGCCAGCAGCCCGATACTGGAGCAGTACTTC; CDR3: CASSPILEQYF
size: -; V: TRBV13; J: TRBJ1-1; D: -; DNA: TGTGCCAGCAGCTTAAGGGGGAGGGGGACTGAAGCTTTCTTT; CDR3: CASSLRGRGTEAFF
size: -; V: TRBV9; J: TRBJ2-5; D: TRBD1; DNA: TGTGCCAGCAGCGTAGGTGGCAGGGGGCCGGAGACCCAGTACTTC; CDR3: CASSVGGRGPETQYF
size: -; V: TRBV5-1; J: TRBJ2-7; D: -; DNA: TGCGCCAGCAGCTTATCTTGGGGATACGAGCAGTACTTC; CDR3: CASSLSWGYEQYF
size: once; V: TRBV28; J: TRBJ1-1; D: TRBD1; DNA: TGTGCCAGCACCGAGAGGGACAGGGGGTTCTTCACTGAAGCTTTCTTT; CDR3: CASTERDRGFFTEAFF
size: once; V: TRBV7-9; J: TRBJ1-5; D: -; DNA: TGTGCCAGCAGCTTAAATCAGGGCCCCAATCAGCCCCAGCATTTT; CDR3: CASSLNQGPNQPQHF
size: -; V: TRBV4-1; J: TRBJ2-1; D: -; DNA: TGCGCCAGCAGCCAAGTCGTTAGCGGCAATGAGCAGTTCTTC; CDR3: CASSQVVSGNEQFF
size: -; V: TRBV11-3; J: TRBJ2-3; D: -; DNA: TGTGCCAGCAGCTCTAGCCCTACAGATACGCAGTATTTT; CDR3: CASSSSPTDTQYF
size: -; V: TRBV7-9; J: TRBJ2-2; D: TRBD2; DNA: TGTGCCAGCAGCTTAGGATGGGCCTTAGCGGGAGAGGGCACCGGGGAGCTGTTTTTT; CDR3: CASSLGWALAGEGTGELFF
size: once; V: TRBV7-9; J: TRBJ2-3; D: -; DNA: TGTGCCAGCAGCCGGAACAGTTTCGCAGATACGCAGTATTTT; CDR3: CASSRNSFADTQYF
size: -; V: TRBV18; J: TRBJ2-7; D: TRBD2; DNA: TGTGCCAGCTCCCGGACTAGCGGTCACTACGAGCAGTACTTC; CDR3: CASSRTSGHYEQYF
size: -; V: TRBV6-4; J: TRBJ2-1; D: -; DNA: TGTGCCAGCAGGGGCCGTGTGGGCAACAATGAGCAGTTCTTC; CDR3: CASRGRVGNNEQFF
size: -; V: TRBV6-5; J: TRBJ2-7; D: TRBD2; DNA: TGTGCCAGCAGTTTCTATAGCGGGAGCTCCTACGAGCAGTACTTC; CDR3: CASSFYSGSSYEQYF
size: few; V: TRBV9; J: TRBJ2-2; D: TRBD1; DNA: TGTGCCAGCATCGGGACAGGGGAGGAGAACACCGGGGAGCTGTTTTTT; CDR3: CASIGTGEENTGELFF
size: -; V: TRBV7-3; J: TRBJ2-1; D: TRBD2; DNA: TGTGCCAGCAGCTTAACTAGCGGGAGGGCCAATGAGCAGTTCTTC; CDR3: CASSLTSGRANEQFF
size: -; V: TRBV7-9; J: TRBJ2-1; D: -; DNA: TGTGCCAGCAGCCCCGGTCTGGGGATTGAGCAGTTCTTC; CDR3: CASSPGLGIEQFF
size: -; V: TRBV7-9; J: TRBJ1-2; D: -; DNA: TGTGCCAGCAGCTCACCAAAGACAGGAAACTATGGCTACACCTTC; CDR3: CASSSPKTGNYGYTF
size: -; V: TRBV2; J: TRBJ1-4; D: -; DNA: TGTGCCAGCAGCCAGGGTCCCGAAAAACTGTTTTTT; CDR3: CASSQGPEKLFF
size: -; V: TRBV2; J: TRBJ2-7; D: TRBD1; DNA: TGTGCCAGCAGTGAAGGGACAGGACGCCACGAGCAGTACTTC; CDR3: CASSEGTGRHEQYF
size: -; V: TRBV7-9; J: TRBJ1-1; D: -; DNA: TGTGCCAGCGAACAGGGAATGAACACTGAAGCTTTCTTT; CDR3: CASEQGMNTEAFF
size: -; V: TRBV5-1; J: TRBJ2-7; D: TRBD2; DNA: TGCGCCAGCAGCCCTACTAGCGGCTCCTACGAGCAGTACTTC; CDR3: CASSPTSGSYEQYF
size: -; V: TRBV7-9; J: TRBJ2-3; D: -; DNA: TGTGCCAGCAGCACCACGGGCAGGGGCACAGATACGCAGTATTTT; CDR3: CASSTTGRGTDTQYF
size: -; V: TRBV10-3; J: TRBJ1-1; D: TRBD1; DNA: TGTGCCATCAGTGAGCCGGGACAGGGACGGACTGAAGCTTTCTTT; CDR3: CAISEPGQGRTEAFF
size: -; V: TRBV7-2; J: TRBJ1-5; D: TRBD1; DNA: TGTGCCAGCAGCTCAGGGACAGTCAGCAATCAGCCCCAGCATTTT; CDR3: CASSSGTVSNQPQHF
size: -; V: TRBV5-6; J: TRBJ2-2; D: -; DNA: TGTGCCAGCAGCTTCAGGAACACCGGGGAGCTGTTTTTT; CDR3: CASSFRNTGELFF
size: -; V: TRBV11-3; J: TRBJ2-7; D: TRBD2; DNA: TGTGCCAGCAGCTTAGGGACTAGCGGGAATTCGTACTCGAACTTCTACGAGCAGTACTTC; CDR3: CASSLGTSGNSYSNFYEQYF
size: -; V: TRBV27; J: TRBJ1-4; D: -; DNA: TGTGCCAGCAGTTTATCGCCAGGGCCGAATGAAAAACTGTTTTTT; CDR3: CASSLSPGPNEKLFF
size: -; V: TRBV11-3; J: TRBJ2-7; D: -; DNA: TGTGCCAGCAGCTTGTCACGGGGCGGAGAGCAGTACTTC; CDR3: CASSLSRGGEQYF
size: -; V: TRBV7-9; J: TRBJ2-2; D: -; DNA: TGTGCCAGCAGCTTAGGGACAGCTACCGGGGAGCTGTTTTTT; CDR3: CASSLGTATGELFF
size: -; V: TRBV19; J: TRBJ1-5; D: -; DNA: TGTGCCAGTAGTACCTCTAGGACAGCGGGATACGGCAATCAGCCCCAGCATTTT; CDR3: CASSTSRTAGYGNQPQHF
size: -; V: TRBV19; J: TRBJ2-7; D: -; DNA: TGTGCCAGTAGTGTTTCCGGGACCACACTGGCCGAGCAGTACTTC; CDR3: CASSVSGTTLAEQYF
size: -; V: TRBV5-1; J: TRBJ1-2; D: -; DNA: TGCGCCAGCAGCTTGGGCTACGGGGCAATCTATGGCTACACCTTC; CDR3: CASSLGYGAIYGYTF
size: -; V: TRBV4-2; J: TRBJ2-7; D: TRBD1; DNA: TGTGCCAGCAGCCAACTGGGACAGGGGTTGACCTACGAGCAGTACTTC; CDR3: CASSQLGQGLTYEQYF
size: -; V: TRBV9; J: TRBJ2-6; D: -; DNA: TGTGCCAGCGGAAGGGGAGGGGCCAACGTCCTGACTTTC; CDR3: CASGRGGANVLTF
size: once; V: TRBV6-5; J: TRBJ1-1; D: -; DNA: TGTGCCAGCAGTTTCGACAGTGAAATGAACACTGAAGCTTTCTTT; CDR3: CASSFDSEMNTEAFF
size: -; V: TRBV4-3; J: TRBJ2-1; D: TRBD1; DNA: TGCGCCAGCAGCTCGGGACAGGGAATTTCTGGTAATGAGCAGTTCTTC; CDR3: CASSSGQGISGNEQFF
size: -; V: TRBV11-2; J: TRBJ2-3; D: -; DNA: TGTGCCAGCAGCTTATGGTTGCCGGATACGCAGTATTTT; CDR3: CASSLWLPDTQYF